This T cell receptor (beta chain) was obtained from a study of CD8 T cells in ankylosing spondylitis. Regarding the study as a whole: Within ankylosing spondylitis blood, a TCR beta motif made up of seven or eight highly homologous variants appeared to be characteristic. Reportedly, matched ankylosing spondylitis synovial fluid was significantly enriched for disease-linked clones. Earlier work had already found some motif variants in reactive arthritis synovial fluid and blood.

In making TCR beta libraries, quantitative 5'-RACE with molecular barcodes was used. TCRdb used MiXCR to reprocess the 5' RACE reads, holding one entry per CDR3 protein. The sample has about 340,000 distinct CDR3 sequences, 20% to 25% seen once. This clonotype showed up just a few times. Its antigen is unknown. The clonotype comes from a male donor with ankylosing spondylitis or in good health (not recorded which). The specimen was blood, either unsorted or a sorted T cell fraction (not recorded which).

The CDR3 protein is CAISPGANIQYF. The CDR3 DNA sequence: TGTGCCATCTCGCCAGGAGCAAACATTCAGTACTTC. The chain carries TRBV10-3 and TRBJ2-4, with D hard to call. V dropped 8 bases and J dropped 6 bases, with 11 bases sitting between them. This CDR3 contains 12 residues. Germline values: CDR1 ENHRY, CDR2 SYGVKD.